The rows below give T cell receptor beta chains drawn from one sample of a study of cytomegalovirus exposure and HLA in healthy donors. Sequencing was performed with immunoSEQ multiplex PCR; in TCRdb, only in-frame clones are kept and a portion is missing. The data hold 150,000 to 200,000 clones, with 70% to 90% observed a single time. The sample consisted of PBMCs. These receptors all come from a girl between 10 and 17 years old in good health and CMV-seropositive. CDR3s include the opening cysteine and the closing phenylalanine or tryptophan. D genes are given only for firm matches. Only some rows state a clone size, as once, few, many or a class for expanded clones.

D gene: TRBD1
clone size: -
V gene: TRBV15
J gene: TRBJ2-1
CDR3 DNA: TGTGCCACCACTCCCACGGGGGGACAGGGCTACAATGAGCAGTTCTTC
CDR3 protein: CATTPTGGQGYNEQFF

D gene: TRBD1
clone size: -
V gene: TRBV14
J gene: TRBJ1-1
CDR3 DNA: TGTGCCAGCAGCCTCAGAGAGACAGGGATAAATGCTGAAGCTTTCTTT
CDR3 protein: CASSLRETGINAEAFF

D gene: -
clone size: -
V gene: TRBV7-8
J gene: TRBJ2-3
CDR3 DNA: TGTGCCAGCAGCTATACGGACGGGGAGAGCACAGATACGCAGTATTTT
CDR3 protein: CASSYTDGESTDTQYF

D gene: TRBD2
clone size: -
V gene: TRBV9
J gene: TRBJ2-5
CDR3 DNA: TGTGCCAGCAGCTCAGGTCGAATAAAAACTAGCGGCTTGGCGGAGACCCAGTACTTC
CDR3 protein: CASSSGRIKTSGLAETQYF

D gene: -
clone size: -
V gene: TRBV6-1
J gene: TRBJ2-1
CDR3 DNA: TGTGCCAGCAGTGTCCAGGGAGGCAATGAGCAGTTCTTC
CDR3 protein: CASSVQGGNEQFF

D gene: -
clone size: -
V gene: TRBV9
J gene: TRBJ2-3
CDR3 DNA: TGTGCCAGCAGCGTAGCTGAAGGACTCTACACAGATACGCAGTATTTT
CDR3 protein: CASSVAEGLYTDTQYF

D gene: TRBD1
clone size: once
V gene: TRBV4-1
J gene: TRBJ1-2
CDR3 DNA: TGCGCCAGCAGCCAAGTAATAGGGACAGCTAACTATGGCTACACCTTC
CDR3 protein: CASSQVIGTANYGYTF

D gene: -
clone size: -
V gene: TRBV7-9
J gene: TRBJ1-4
CDR3 DNA: TGTGCCAGCAGCTGGGTCCGAGGAGAAAAACTGTTTTTT
CDR3 protein: CASSWVRGEKLFF

D gene: TRBD1
clone size: -
V gene: TRBV19
J gene: TRBJ1-1
CDR3 DNA: TGTGCCAGTAGTGCAACCGGGACAGGGTTTAGGACTGAAGCTTTCTTT
CDR3 protein: CASSATGTGFRTEAFF

D gene: TRBD1
clone size: -
V gene: TRBV6-1
J gene: TRBJ2-2
CDR3 DNA: TGTGCCGGCACCGGGACAGGGGACACCGGGGAGCTGTTTTTT
CDR3 protein: CAGTGTGDTGELFF

D gene: TRBD1
clone size: -
V gene: TRBV7-9
J gene: TRBJ1-1
CDR3 DNA: TGTGCCAGCAGGTGGACAGGAATGAACACTGAAGCTTTCTTT
CDR3 protein: CASRWTGMNTEAFF

D gene: TRBD1
clone size: -
V gene: TRBV6-6
J gene: TRBJ1-4
CDR3 DNA: TGTGCCAGCACCCGGGGACAGTGGAATGAAAAACTGTTTTTT
CDR3 protein: CASTRGQWNEKLFF

D gene: -
clone size: -
V gene: TRBV19
J gene: TRBJ1-2
CDR3 DNA: TGTGCCAGTAGGAACGGGGGCTATGGCTACACCTTC
CDR3 protein: CASRNGGYGYTF

D gene: -
clone size: -
V gene: TRBV9
J gene: TRBJ1-3
CDR3 DNA: TGTGCCAGCAGCGTAGGGTTCGGCTCTGGAAACACCATATATTTT
CDR3 protein: CASSVGFGSGNTIYF

D gene: TRBD1
clone size: -
V gene: TRBV29-1
J gene: TRBJ1-1
CDR3 DNA: TGCAGCGTCCGGACAGGGGAAGCTTTCTTT
CDR3 protein: CSVRTGEAFF

D gene: -
clone size: -
V gene: TRBV14
J gene: TRBJ1-2
CDR3 DNA: TGTGCCAGCAGCCAAGGCGCGCCGGGGGATGGCTACACCTTC
CDR3 protein: CASSQGAPGDGYTF

D gene: TRBD1
clone size: -
V gene: TRBV30
J gene: TRBJ2-7
CDR3 DNA: TGTGCCTGGAGCGATACGATAGACAGGGGGATATACGAGCAGTACTTC
CDR3 protein: CAWSDTIDRGIYEQYF

D gene: TRBD1
clone size: -
V gene: TRBV7-2
J gene: TRBJ1-1
CDR3 DNA: TGTGCCAGCAGCTCAAGGGGACAGCCTGAAGCTTTCTTT
CDR3 protein: CASSSRGQPEAFF

D gene: -
clone size: -
V gene: TRBV1
J gene: TRBJ1-2
CDR3 DNA: TGCACCAGCAGCCATAAGGACAGGGGGGACTATGGCTACACCTTC
CDR3 protein: CTSSHKDRGDYGYTF

D gene: -
clone size: -
V gene: TRBV6-6
J gene: TRBJ2-1
CDR3 DNA: TGTGCCAGCAGTTTACCCGGTGAGCAGTTCTTC
CDR3 protein: CASSLPGEQFF

D gene: -
clone size: -
V gene: TRBV2
J gene: TRBJ1-3
CDR3 DNA: TGTGCCAGCAGTGAAGAAATTTTGCGGGACACCATATATTTT
CDR3 protein: CASSEEILRDTIYF

D gene: -
clone size: -
V gene: TRBV19
J gene: TRBJ1-1
CDR3 DNA: TGTGCCAGTAGTATAGGCTCGGGGGATGCTTTCTTT
CDR3 protein: CASSIGSGDAFF

D gene: TRBD2
clone size: -
V gene: TRBV4-2
J gene: TRBJ2-3
CDR3 DNA: TGTGCCAGCAGCCAAGATGTTGATAGCGGGGCCCTCAGCACAGATACGCAGTATTTT
CDR3 protein: CASSQDVDSGALSTDTQYF